This T cell receptor (beta chain) was sequenced for a study of T-cell memory formation after mild COVID-19. As for the study in general: TCR clusters were mostly donor specific. Overall study results and limits: Contracting CD4+ clones lay largely in CM and EM, with CD8+ ones residing in EMRA. Clones shrinking from day 15 to 85 showed even CD4/CD8 mixes; later expanders tilted CD4+. Some clones that responded turned up in pre-infection memory, which suggests that cross-reactive memory joined in.

TCRdb re-called the 5' RACE reads with MiXCR, one entry per CDR3 protein. The sample yields 500,000 to 600,000 distinct CDR3 sequences, 15% to 20% seen once. Trimming removed 3 bases at V and 7 bases at J, with 12 bases between. The CDR3 covers 13 residues. Germline loops: CDR1 SEHNR, CDR2 FQNEAQ (reference sequence). This clonotype has just a few counts. Its antigen is currently unknown. This clonotype originated in an adult woman who had mild COVID-19 (a few samples of this study predate the infection). Cell type and time point are not known. Sequencing was carried out using PBMCs or a T cell subset sorted from them (not recorded which). V gene TRBV7-9 combines with J gene TRBJ1-2; a possible D gene is TRBD1 (5 bases). DNA for the CDR3: TGTGCCAGCAGCTTGTCGGGGGGATCTGGCTACACCTTC. Protein product: CASSLSGGSGYTF.